This TCR beta chain was sequenced during a study of cytomegalovirus exposure and HLA in healthy donors. Whole-study results and caveats: Later on, an analysis found that several of the most significant clusters appeared to be linked to common viral pathogens, which included parvovirus B19. TCR beta V- and J-gene trimming, according to a later analysis, was linked to a missense DCLRE1C variant. TCR beta sequences numbering around 15,000 were associated with HLA alleles at 0.05 false discovery rate in a later analysis. Based on reports, TCR beta sequences accurately predicted HLA-A and HLA-B alleles for most subjects.

The PCR employed 60 Vbeta primers together with 13 Jbeta primers. Here immunoSEQ multiplex PCR was the method, and the copy in TCRdb shows in-frame clones only, minus some. The sample contains approximately 190,000 clones, about 70% of which appear only once. On this clone: Its antigen is as yet unknown.

J gave up 7 bases and V 2 bases, and 14 bases lay outside the gene matches. The germline gives CDR1 SGHNT, CDR2 YYREEE (reference sequence). The CDR3 has 19 residues. The gene calls are TRBV5-4 and TRBJ2-1; 14 bases map to TRBD2. Sequenced input: PBMCs. The TCR comes from a woman in her thirties in good health and CMV-seronegative. CDR3 bases: TGTGCCAGCAGCTTTGGGGGGGCTTCCGGGACTAGCGGGAGTAATGAGCAGTTCTTC. This gives the protein CASSFGGASGTSGSNEQFF.